What follows describes a single T cell receptor (beta chain). The junction had 11 bases not matched to a gene; V was cut back by 4 bases and J by 9 bases. Germline-derived CDR1 and CDR2 are SGHRS and YFSETQ. The CDR3 covers 16 residues. Up to about 2 ug genomic DNA was used for TCRB CDR3 amplification. Primers: 60 V beta forward and 13 J beta reverse. The repertoire was sequenced with immunoSEQ multiplex PCR; TCRdb's copy has only in-frame clones and lacks some. The data show 25,000 to 35,000 clones, around nine tenths seen once. The data originate from a study of glioma-infiltrating T cells after dendritic cell vaccination. Fresh-frozen tumor tissue and more than two years of survival data were available for all. Isocitrate dehydrogenase mutation was absent in all glioblastoma patients.

The specimen was blood, collected before dendritic cell vaccination. J is TRBJ1-6 and V is TRBV5-1; the match to TRBD1 covers 9 bases. The clonotype originates from a human donor with glioblastoma. CDR3 in DNA: TGCGCCAGCAGCACTGGACAGGGGCCAGGGGGTTCACCCCTCCACTTT. The encoded protein is CASSTGQGPGGSPLHF.